One TCR beta chain is described in this entry. CDR1 is DFQATT, CDR2 SNEGSKA, per germline (reference sequence). The J segment lost 9 bases and the V segment lost 5 bases, leaving 7 bases of the junction unmatched. CDR3 length equals 14 residues. RNA transcripts provided the template for amplifying TCR beta CDR3 regions. First-round RT-PCR employed HTBI primers, with a second-round multiplex PCR after it. Via MiXCR, TCRdb re-called the multiplex PCR reads, giving one row per CDR3 protein. The table includes about 740,000 distinct CDR3 sequences, 35% to 50% detected once. The sample comes from a study of Graves' ophthalmopathy and Graves' hyperthyroidism.

The clonotype was recovered from an adult man with Graves' ophthalmopathy. V and J are TRBV20-1 and TRBJ1-6, with 10 bases that match TRBD1. The sample comprised peripheral blood. The CDR3 region is CSADPGTGVSPLHF. DNA for the CDR3: TGCAGTGCTGATCCCGGGACAGGGGTTTCACCCCTCCACTTT.